The sequence of this T cell receptor (beta chain) was determined in a study of cytomegalovirus exposure and HLA in healthy donors. General study results and limits: Some TCR beta chains (over 150 of them) were listed as cytomegalovirus-associated.

CDR3 length equals 13 residues. CDR1 and CDR2 (germline): SGHVS, FQNEAQ. The germline V and J ends were trimmed by 5 bases and 3 bases, with 11 bases remaining between them. This clone appeared a few times. Its antigen is unknown. 13 Jbeta primers and 60 Vbeta primers were used for the PCR. Measured with immunoSEQ multiplex PCR; TCRdb has only the in-frame clones, and not every one. Of 100,000 to 150,000 clones detected, 80% appear once; the ten largest clones hold 0.95% to 1.5%. Sequences were obtained from PBMCs. The gene calls are TRBV7-8 and TRBJ2-7; D possibly corresponds to TRBD1 (6 bases). This clonotype was sampled from a female donor in good health and CMV-seronegative. CDR3 loop: CASSRTVFYEQYF. The CDR3 nucleotides are TGTGCCAGCAGCCGGACAGTGTTCTACGAGCAGTACTTC.